These 13 T cell receptor beta chains were sequenced from one sample in a study of tumor and adjacent non-tumor tissue in lung cancer. RNA was extracted from bulk tissue without any cell sorting. Distant lung tissue was collected more than 3 cm away from the tumor edge. The library came from three nested PCR rounds adapted from ARM-PCR protocols. In TCRdb, the multiplex PCR reads were re-called with MiXCR into one record per CDR3 protein. The sample yields about 48,000 distinct CDR3 sequences, 64% seen once. The sample comprised distant non-tumor lung tissue. The receptors derive from a woman aged 70-85 years with non-small cell lung cancer.

For this clonotype: Since a much larger clone is just one base distant, this may be a read error. The rearrangement joins TRBV20-1 to TRBJ2-1, with D possibly TRBD1 on 6 matching bases. The CDR3 runs to 17 residues. Germline V gives CDR1 DFQATT, CDR2 SNEGSKA (reference sequence). CDR3: CSATEQSTGWAYNKQFF. CDR3 DNA sequence: TGCAGTGCTACCGAGCAATCGACAGGTTGGGCCTACAATAAGCAGTTCTTC.

This clonotype appeared a single time. At one end the junction does not follow the germline gene, possibly because of a read error. The chain couples TRBV6-5 to TRBJ2-1, with D perhaps matching TRBD2 (5 bases). Per the germline V gene, CDR1 is MNHEY and CDR2 is SVGAGI. The CDR3 covers 15 residues. The CDR3 DNA follows: TGTGTCAGCAGTTACACCTTCGGAGGAGACAATGAGCAGTTCTTC. This gives the protein CVSSYTFGGDNEQFF.

With respect to this clonotype: A junction boundary mismatches the germline segment, possibly from a read error. V gene TRBV12-3 or TRBV12-4 combines with J gene TRBJ1-5; D gene unclear. This CDR3 has 11 residues. The CDR3: CASSLGGPRHF. In nucleotides, the CDR3 is TGTGCCAGCAGTTTAGGCGGGCCCCGGCACTTT.

The chain combines TRBV6-5 with TRBJ1-5; D uncertain. Per the germline V gene, CDR1 is MNHEY and CDR2 is SVGAGI. V was shortened by 7 bases and J by 12 bases, with 22 bases between the two germline ends. The length of the CDR3 is 14 residues. In nucleotides, the CDR3 is TGTGCCAGCACTTTAGATTATAGCAATCAACTCCAGCATTTT. It yields the protein CASTLDYSNQLQHF.

This clonotype is a singleton in its sample. The rearrangement uses TRBV28 and TRBJ2-7; D unclear. Germline V gene sequence: CDR1 MDHEN, CDR2 SYDVKM. V lost 10 bases to trimming and J lost 2 bases, with 15 bases between them. The CDR3 length is 13 residues. This CDR3 is CANSLLPTYEQYF. The CDR3 DNA follows: TGTGCCAATTCCCTTCTTCCAACCTACGAGCAGTACTTC.

With respect to this clonotype: The junction departs from germline at one end; a sequencing error may be responsible. The V and J genes are TRBV6-5 and TRBJ1-5, with 8 bases aligning to TRBD1. The V gene's germline CDR1 is MNHEY and CDR2 SVGAGI. The CDR3 runs 16 residues. CDR3 coding DNA: TGTGCCAGCCGCTCAAGTATGGACAGGGTCAATAAGCCCCAGCATTTT. Encoded protein: CASRSSMDRVNKPQHF.

This clonotype was counted only a few times. The gene calls are TRBV11-1 and TRBJ2-6, with a weak D call TRBD1 (6 bases). Trimming left V 3 bases short and J 5 bases short, with 11 bases between. Germline loops: CDR1 SGHAT, CDR2 FQDESV (reference sequence). The CDR3 covers 15 residues. In DNA form, the CDR3 reads TGTGCCAGCAGCTTGGGGGCTACTTGGGCCAACGTCCTGACTTTC. Translation gives CASSLGATWANVLTF.

For this clonotype: The junction shows a germline mismatch at one end, possibly a read error. This CDR3 reads CSVRSQTSGTDTQYF. DNA for the CDR3: TGCAGTGTTAGATCCCAGACTAGCGGTACAGATACGCAGTATTTT. The chain uses TRBV20-1 and TRBJ2-3; 9 bases are shared with TRBD2. The CDR3 is 15 residues long. Per germline, CDR1 DFQATT and CDR2 SNEGSKA (reference sequence).

This clonotype showed up just a few times. As the CDR3 is not closed by the conserved phenylalanine or tryptophan, this likely results from a read error. The chain employs TRBV6-1 and TRBJ1-1, with unresolved D. CDR1 is MNHNS and CDR2 is SASEGT in the germline V gene. CDR3 length: 14 residues. The CDR3 coding sequence is TGTGCCAGTAGTGTTCTCGGACGGGACACTGAAGCTTTCTTG. Protein product: CASSVLGRDTEAFL.

Concerning this clonotype: The germline gene is not matched at one end of the junction; a read error may be the cause. The V gene is TRBV2, the J gene TRBJ1-5, with D perhaps matching TRBD1 (6 bases). This CDR3 region has 17 residues. Germline V gene lookup returns CDR1 SNHLY and CDR2 FYNNEI. Here the CDR3 reads CASSVVANHGGNQSQHF. CDR3 in DNA: TGTGCCAGCAGTGTCGTCGCAAACCATGGGGGCAATCAGTCCCAGCATTTT.

In regard to this clonotype: With a much larger clone just one base away, this may be a read error. Because the CDR3 is missing its conserved closing phenylalanine or tryptophan, this is likely a read error. The chain couples TRBV7-9 to TRBJ2-7, with D unresolved. Trimming took 3 bases from V and 2 from J, leaving 11 bases between them. The CDR3 is made up of 14 amino acids. CDR1 SEHNR and CDR2 FQNEAQ come from the germline V gene (reference sequence). This CDR3 reads CASSLSIRTYEQYI. The CDR3 nucleotides are TGTGCCAGCAGCTTGAGTATACGAACCTACGAGCAGTACATC.

This clonotype was seen at least ten times. The chain recombines TRBV29-1 with TRBJ1-2, with D uncertain. Germline-derived CDR1 and CDR2 are SQVTM and ANQGSEA. The CDR3 spans 12 residues. The CDR3 protein is CGSTAVDYGYTF. The CDR3 DNA sequence: TGCGGAAGTACCGCAGTAGATTATGGCTACACCTTC.

The chain uses TRBV10-3 and TRBJ1-1, with 8 bases identical to TRBD1. Trimming cost V 10 bases and J 4 bases; bases outside gene matches: 14. The germline CDR1 and CDR2 sequences are ENHRY and SYGVKD. This CDR3 region has 15 residues. The CDR3: CATLEDRALVTEAFF. The CDR3 DNA reads as TGTGCCACTCTCGAGGACAGGGCGCTCGTCACTGAAGCTTTCTTT.